Presented here are 18 T cell receptor beta chains from one specimen sequenced in a study of blood T cell repertoires in COVID-19 (dated by TCRdb to the early 2020s). To prepare the library, the immunoSEQ multiplex PCR assay was applied. Entries here come from immuneACCESS through TCRdb and include only in-frame sequences with V and J called. Some clones fail to appear in such tables; in the studies checked, an unresolved V gene covers under half of the shortfall, and the cause of the remainder is unknown. This sample comprises 250,000 or so clones, roughly 88% of them detected only once. The ten largest make up 1.5% to 2% of the sample. Sequencing was carried out using PBMCs or T cells enriched from blood (not recorded which). All receptors derive from a woman in her 50s who had recovered from COVID-19.

The rearrangement joins TRBV7-9 to TRBJ2-5, with D tentatively TRBD2 (6 bases). CDR1 and CDR2 from the germline V gene are SEHNR and FQNEAQ (reference sequence). The CDR3 sequence is 16 residues long. V gave up 1 base and J gave up 5 bases, with 17 bases separating them. CDR3 sequence: CASSLDGTAPSETQYF. CDR3 nucleotides: TGTGCCAGCAGCTTAGATGGGACTGCGCCTTCGGAGACCCAGTACTTC.

J is TRBJ1-5 and V is TRBV6-1, with a weak D call TRBD1 (5 bases). The V end lost 3 bases, the J end lost 2 bases, and 5 bases lay between the germline ends. The CDR3 has 13 amino acids. Germline CDR1 is MNHNS and CDR2 is SASEGT. The CDR3 spells CASSDRGNQPQHF. CDR3 in DNA: TGTGCCAGCAGTGACAGGGGCAATCAGCCCCAGCATTTT.

V usage is TRBV5-1 and J usage is TRBJ1-4; D is unclear. CDR3 length: 16 amino acids. Germline CDR1 reads SGHRS; CDR2 reads YFSETQ. Trimming removed 0 bases from V and 2 bases from J, with 11 bases in between. This chain's CDR3 is CASSLDPGSTNEKLFF. DNA of the CDR3: TGCGCCAGCAGCTTGGACCCGGGGTCTACTAATGAAAAACTGTTTTTT.

This clone was found a few times. The chain uses TRBV28 and TRBJ2-7, with D possibly TRBD2 on 6 matching bases. The CDR3 is made up of 14 amino acids. Trimming removed 6 bases from V and 0 bases from J, with 12 bases in between. In germline, CDR1 is MDHEN, CDR2 SYDVKM. In nucleotides, the CDR3 is TGTGCCAGCAGCCGCGAGGGACTCTCCTACGAGCAGTACTTC. Encoded protein: CASSREGLSYEQYF.

This chain joins TRBV3-1 (or the pseudogene TRBV3-2) and TRBJ2-7, with TRBD2 matching over 7 bases. The CDR3 runs to 16 residues. V shed 0 bases and J 0 bases; nucleotides not matched to a gene: 5. Germline lookup yields CDR1 LGHDT and CDR2 YNNKEL (reference sequence). CDR3: CASSQDWSSGSYEQYF. In DNA form, the CDR3 reads TGTGCCAGCAGCCAAGATTGGTCTAGCGGCTCCTACGAGCAGTACTTC.

V gene TRBV28 combines with J gene TRBJ1-3, with 8 bases identical to TRBD1. The ends lost 4 bases at V and 2 bases at J; junction bases unmatched: 4. The CDR3 is 15 residues long. CDR1 and CDR2 (germline): MDHEN, SYDVKM. This CDR3 is CASSSHRGTGNTIYF. CDR3 bases: TGTGCCAGCAGTTCACACAGGGGGACTGGAAACACCATATATTTT.

The rearrangement joins TRBV3-1 (or the pseudogene TRBV3-2) to TRBJ2-1; 11 bases are a match to TRBD2. The CDR3 contains 17 residues. V lost 1 base, J lost 6 bases, and 8 bases stayed unmatched. Germline assignment: CDR1 LGHDT and CDR2 YNNKEL (reference sequence). The CDR3 coding sequence is TGTGCCAGCAGCCAAGGTCGCAGTAGCGGGAGGGGCAATGAGCAGTTCTTC. It yields the protein CASSQGRSSGRGNEQFF.

J is TRBJ2-4 and V is TRBV18; TRBD1 matches 8 bases. The trim removed 4 bases at V and 0 bases at J, leaving 8 bases unmatched. The germline CDR1 and CDR2 sequences are KGHSH and LQKENI. The CDR3 contains 17 residues. The CDR3 reads CASSQRTGTLAKNIQYF. The CDR3 coding sequence is TGTGCCAGCTCACAAAGGACAGGGACCCTAGCCAAAAACATTCAGTACTTC. Variable domain in full (rest from reference TRBV18 and TRBJ2-4): NAGVMQNPRHLVRRRGQEARLRCSPMKGHSHVYWYRQLPEEGLKFMVYLQKENIIDESGMPKERFSAEFPKEGPSILRIQQVVRGDSAAYFCASSQRTGTLAKNIQYFGAGTRLSVL.

This chain connects TRBV2 to TRBJ2-5; 9 bases map to TRBD1. V shed 5 bases, J shed 5 bases, and the junction held 6 bases outside the gene matches. This CDR3 has 14 amino acids. CDR1 and CDR2 from the germline V gene are SNHLY and FYNNEI. The CDR3 reads CASSPIGQGETQYF. In nucleotides, the CDR3 is TGTGCCAGCAGTCCTATTGGACAGGGGGAGACCCAGTACTTC. The entire variable domain, with the rest obtained from reference TRBV2 and TRBJ2-5, is as follows: EPEVTQTPSHQVTQMGQEVILRCVPISNHLYFYWYRQILGQKVEFLVSFYNNEISEKSEIFDDQFSVERPDGSNFTLKIRSTKLEDSAMYFCASSPIGQGETQYFGPGTRLLVL.

The chain has TRBV14 and TRBJ2-3, with 11 bases matching TRBD2. The germline gives CDR1 SGHDN, CDR2 FVKESK. This CDR3 contains 17 residues. After removal of 3 bases from V and 3 bases from J, the junction contained 8 bases not matched to a gene. CDR3 loop: CASSHLASGRSTDTQYF. The CDR3 nucleotides are TGTGCCAGCAGCCACCTCGCTAGCGGGAGGTCTACAGATACGCAGTATTTT.

This rearrangement joins TRBV29-1 to TRBJ2-7, with a tentative D call TRBD2 (5 bases). CDR1 and CDR2 (germline): SQVTM, ANQGSEA. V was pared by 1 base and J by 7 bases, with 8 bases between. The CDR3 length is 11 residues. DNA of the CDR3: TGCAGCGTTGAAGGGACGGGGGAGCAGTACTTC. This gives the protein CSVEGTGEQYF.

The chain employs TRBV3-1 (or the pseudogene TRBV3-2) and TRBJ2-4; D unresolved. Germline lookup yields CDR1 LGHDT and CDR2 YNNKEL (reference sequence). This CDR3 is built from 16 residues. V gave up 1 base and J gave up 3 bases, with 13 bases separating them. The CDR3 spells CASSQGGTIRKNIQYF. The DNA for the CDR3 is TGTGCCAGCAGCCAAGGAGGAACTATTCGCAAAAACATTCAGTACTTC.

This chain links TRBV14 with TRBJ2-3, with 10 bases matching TRBD1. J was trimmed by 4 bases and V by 6 bases; bases with no gene match: 16. The CDR3 loop spans 18 amino acids. Germline CDR1 is SGHDN and CDR2 is FVKESK. CDR3 coding DNA: TGTGCCAGCAGTCAACTACTGGGACAGGGGATTGTCTCAGATACGCAGTATTTT. Translating gives CASSQLLGQGIVSDTQYF.

V usage is TRBV15 and J usage is TRBJ2-7; TRBD1 matches 8 bases. Germline V gene lookup returns CDR1 LNHNV and CDR2 YYDKDF (reference sequence). V shed 4 bases and J 1 base; nucleotides not matched to a gene: 6. The CDR3 runs to 15 residues. CDR3 in DNA: TGTGCCACCAGCAACCCTGGGACAGGATCCTACGAGCAGTACTTC. Translating it yields CATSNPGTGSYEQYF.

This chain joins TRBV5-1 and TRBJ1-2; 12 bases align to TRBD1. Germline-derived CDR1 and CDR2 are SGHRS and YFSETQ. V was clipped by 1 base and J by 4 bases; unmatched bases: 14. CDR3 length: 19 residues. Here the CDR3 reads CASSLFGDRGPKTLYGYTF. For the CDR3, the DNA is TGCGCCAGCAGCTTGTTTGGGGACAGGGGGCCCAAAACTCTCTATGGCTACACCTTC.

J is TRBJ2-7 and V is TRBV28; TRBD1 is a possible D gene (6 bases). V lost 3 bases to trimming and J lost 2 bases, with 20 bases between them. This CDR3 spans 17 amino acids. Germline V gene lookup returns CDR1 MDHEN and CDR2 SYDVKM. The CDR3 protein is CASSFMATGTFTYEQYF. The CDR3 DNA follows: TGTGCCAGCAGTTTTATGGCTACAGGGACCTTCACCTACGAGCAGTACTTC.

The rearrangement joins TRBV6-2 or TRBV6-3 to TRBJ2-2; D might be TRBD2 (6 bases). The CDR3 has 16 residues. Germline assignment: CDR1 MNHEY and CDR2 SVGEGT. V lost 6 bases and J 6 bases, leaving 20 bases between the germline ends. CDR3 sequence (DNA): TGTGCCAGCAGCTTGGCGGCGGGGCCGCTTTCCGGGGAGCTGTTTTTT. Its translation: CASSLAAGPLSGELFF.

The chain carries TRBV4-1 and TRBJ1-4, with 8 bases that match TRBD1. Germline-derived CDR1 and CDR2 are MGHRA and YSYEKL. This CDR3 has 16 residues. Trimming took 2 bases from V and 9 from J; bases not matched to a gene: 11. The CDR3, as DNA: TGCGCCAGCAGCCAACTATCAACAGGACAGGGCCAAAAACTGTTTTTT. Its translation is CASSQLSTGQGQKLFF.